Listed here is a single T cell receptor beta chain. Its cognate antigen is unknown. The data were obtained in a study of blood T cells in healthy people across ages. Regarding the study as a whole: Without sorted subsets, naive and antigen-experienced compartments could not be conclusively compared.

Per germline, CDR1 SGHNT and CDR2 YYREEE (reference sequence). Trimming took 3 bases from V and 11 from J, leaving 12 bases between them. This CDR3 has 13 amino acids. PCR was performed a second time for about 7 to 12 cycles using a sample-barcoded 5' primer and a J-beta primer mix. Every sample gave at least 2.5 million paired-end reads containing CDR3. TCRdb reanalysed the 5' RACE reads using MiXCR and keeps one entry per CDR3 protein. The sample lists fewer than 900,000 distinct CDR3 sequences, approximately 39% occurring once. Sequenced sample: blood. The TCR comes from a woman between 55 and 75 years old in good health. This sequence joins TRBV5-4 and TRBJ1-6; D not resolved. The CDR3 DNA reads as TGTGCCAGCAGCTCTAACGCCTTTCCACCCCTCCACTTT. This translates into CASSSNAFPPLHF.